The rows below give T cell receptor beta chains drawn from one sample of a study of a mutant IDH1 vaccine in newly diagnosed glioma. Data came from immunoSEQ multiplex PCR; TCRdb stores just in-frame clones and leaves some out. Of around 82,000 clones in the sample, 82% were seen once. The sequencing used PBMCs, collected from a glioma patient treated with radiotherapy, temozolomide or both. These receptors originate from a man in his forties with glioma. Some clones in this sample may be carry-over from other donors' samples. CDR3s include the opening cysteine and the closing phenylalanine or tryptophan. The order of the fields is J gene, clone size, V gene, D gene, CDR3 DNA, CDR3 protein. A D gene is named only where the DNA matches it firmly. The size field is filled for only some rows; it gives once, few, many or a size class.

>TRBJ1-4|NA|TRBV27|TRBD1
TGTGCCAGCAGTGCTCAGGGGGTAACTAATGAAAAACTGTTTTTT
CASSAQGVTNEKLFF
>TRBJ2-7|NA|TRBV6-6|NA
TGTGCCAGCAGTTACGGTCCAGTAACCTACGAGCAGTACTTC
CASSYGPVTYEQYF
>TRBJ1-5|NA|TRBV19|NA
TGTGCCAGTAGTAAATCGGGGGGGTACCGCGGTCAGCCCCAGCATTTT
CASSKSGGYRGQPQHF
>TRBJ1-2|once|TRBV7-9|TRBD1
TGTGCCAGCAGGGGGACAGGGAACCACTACACCTTC
CASRGTGNHYTF
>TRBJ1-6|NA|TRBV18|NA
TGTGCCAGCTCATCCCCTAATTCACCCCTCCACTTT
CASSSPNSPLHF
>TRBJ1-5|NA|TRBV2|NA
TGTGCCAGCACGGTGGGGCGAGGGGTTCAGCCCCAGCATTTT
CASTVGRGVQPQHF
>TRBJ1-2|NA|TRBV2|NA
TGTGCCAGCAGTGAATCGGCGATCCACACCTTC
CASSESAIHTF
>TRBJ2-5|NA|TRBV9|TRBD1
TGTGCCAGCAGCCGCAACCCCTCCGGCAGGGGGCAAGAGACCCAGTACTTC
CASSRNPSGRGQETQYF
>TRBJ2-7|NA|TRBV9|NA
TGTGCCAGCAGCGTAGGGACAGCTTCGGACGAGCAGTACTTC
CASSVGTASDEQYF
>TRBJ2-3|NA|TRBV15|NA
TGTGCCACCAGCCCGAGGGTGTGGCTAGAAACAGATACGCAGTATTTT
CATSPRVWLETDTQYF
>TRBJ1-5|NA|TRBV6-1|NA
TGTGCCAGCAGTGAAATGGGAAATCAGCCCCAGCATTTT
CASSEMGNQPQHF
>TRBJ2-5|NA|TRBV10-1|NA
TGCGCCAGCTCCAGGGGCCCAGACCAAGAGACCCAGTACTTC
CASSRGPDQETQYF
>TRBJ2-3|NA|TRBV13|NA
TGTGCCAGCAGCTTAGACGGGGCGGACAGCACAGATACGCAGTATTTT
CASSLDGADSTDTQYF
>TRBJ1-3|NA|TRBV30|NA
TGTGCCTGGAGTGACAGTAGCACCATATATTTT
CAWSDSSTIYF
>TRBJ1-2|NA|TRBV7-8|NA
TGTGCCAGCAGCTCCGGGGCCAACTATGGCTACACCTTC
CASSSGANYGYTF
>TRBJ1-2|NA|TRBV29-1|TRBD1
TGCAGCGTCGCGACAGGGACGAGATATGGCTACACCTTC
CSVATGTRYGYTF
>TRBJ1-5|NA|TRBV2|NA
TGTGCCAGCAGTGTAACAGGGCAGCAGCCCCAGCATTTT
CASSVTGQQPQHF
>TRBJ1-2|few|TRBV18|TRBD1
TGTGCCAGCTCCATCCCGACAGGGGCCTACTATGGCTACACCTTC
CASSIPTGAYYGYTF
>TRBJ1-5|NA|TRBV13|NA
TGTGCCAGCTTACGGCGGGGTGTCAATCAGCCCCAGCATTTT
CASLRRGVNQPQHF
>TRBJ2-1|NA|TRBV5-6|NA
TGTGCCAGCACGGGGGGCCCCAACGCCTACAATGAGCAGTTCTTC
CASTGGPNAYNEQFF
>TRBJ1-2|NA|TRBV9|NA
TGTGCCAGCAGCGTTGGGGTGGGCTACACCTTC
CASSVGVGYTF
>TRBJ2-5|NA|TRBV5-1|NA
TGCGCCAGCAGCTTAGAGACCCAGTACTTC
CASSLETQYF
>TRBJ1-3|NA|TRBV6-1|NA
TGTGCCAGCAGTGAAGCGGCGGCTTCTGGAAACACCATATATTTT
CASSEAAASGNTIYF
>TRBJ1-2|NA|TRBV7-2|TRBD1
TGTGCCAGCACGCGGACAGGGGGCTATGGCTACACCTTC
CASTRTGGYGYTF
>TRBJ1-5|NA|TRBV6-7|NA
TGTGCCAGCAGTTACTCTCTACAGGGAGGAAATCAGCCCCAGCATTTT
CASSYSLQGGNQPQHF
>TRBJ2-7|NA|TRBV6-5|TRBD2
TGTGCCAGCCATGGAGGGACTAGCTCCTACGAGCAGTACTTC
CASHGGTSSYEQYF
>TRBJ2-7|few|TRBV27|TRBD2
TGTGCCAGCAGTCGGGGGGGATCGGGCTCCTACGAGCAGTACTTC
CASSRGGSGSYEQYF
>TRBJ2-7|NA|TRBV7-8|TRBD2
TGTGCCAGCAGCTTAGAGGTTTTGAGCGGGGGGGCCCACGAGCAGTACTTC
CASSLEVLSGGAHEQYF
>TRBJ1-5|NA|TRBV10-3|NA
TGTGCCATCAGTGAGGGGGGCCTCGGGGCGCCCCAGCATTTT
CAISEGGLGAPQHF
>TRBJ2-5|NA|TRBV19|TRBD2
TGTGCCAGTAGTATCGCACTAGCGGAGACCCAGTACTTC
CASSIALAETQYF
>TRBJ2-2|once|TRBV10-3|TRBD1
TGTGCCATCAGCACCGGGACAGGGGCTCCCGGGGAGCTGTTTTTT
CAISTGTGAPGELFF
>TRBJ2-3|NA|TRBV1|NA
TGCACCAGCAGCCAAGATTGGGGGGAGACAGATACGCAGTATTTT
CTSSQDWGETDTQYF
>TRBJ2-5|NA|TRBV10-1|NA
TGCGCCAGCAGTGATCGGCAAGAGACCCAGTACTTC
CASSDRQETQYF
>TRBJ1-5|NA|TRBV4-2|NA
TGTGCCAGCAGCCCAGATAGACAGAGCAATCAGCCCCAGCATTTT
CASSPDRQSNQPQHF
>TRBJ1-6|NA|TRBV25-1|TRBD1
TGTGCCAGCAGTGAGACAGGGGCGGGTTCACCCCTCCACTTT
CASSETGAGSPLHF
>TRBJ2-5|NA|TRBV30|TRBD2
TGTGCCTGGAGTGATCCAGCGGGGGGGCAAGAGACCCAGTACTTC
CAWSDPAGGQETQYF
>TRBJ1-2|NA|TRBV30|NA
TGTGCCTGGAGAGGGAATGGCTACACCTTC
CAWRGNGYTF
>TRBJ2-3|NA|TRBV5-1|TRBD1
TGCGCCAGCAGCTTGGCTTGGACAGGAAGAACAGATACGCAGTATTTT
CASSLAWTGRTDTQYF
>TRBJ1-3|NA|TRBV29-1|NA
TGCAGCGTTGAGTTAGGGGCCTCTGGAAACACCATATATTTT
CSVELGASGNTIYF
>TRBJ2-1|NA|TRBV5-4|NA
TGTGCCAGCAGGGCCGGGACGCTGAACAATGAGCAGTTCTTC
CASRAGTLNNEQFF
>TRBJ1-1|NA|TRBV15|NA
TGTGCCACCAGCAGACGGGGAAGGACCACTGAAGCTTTCTTT
CATSRRGRTTEAFF
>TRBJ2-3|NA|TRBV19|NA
TGTGCCAGTAGTATAGATATGAGAAGAACCACAGATACGCAGTATTTT
CASSIDMRRTTDTQYF
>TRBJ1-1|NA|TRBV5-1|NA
TGCGCCAGCAGCCGGGCAGCAGCCACTGAAGCTTTCTTT
CASSRAAATEAFF
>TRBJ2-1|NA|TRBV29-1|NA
TGCAGCGTTAGGAATCCGGGCTACAATGAGCAGTTCTTC
CSVRNPGYNEQFF
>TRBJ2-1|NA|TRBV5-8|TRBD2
TGTGCCAGCAGCCGGGGAGGGGCTAGCGGGGGGTTCTACAATGAGCAGTTCTTC
CASSRGGASGGFYNEQFF
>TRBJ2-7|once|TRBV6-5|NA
TGTGCCAGCAGTTACGGGGACTCGGAGCAGTACTTC
CASSYGDSEQYF
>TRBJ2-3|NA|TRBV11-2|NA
TGTGCCAGCAGCCCTGCCGGGGGAGAGTGGGATACGCAGTATTTT
CASSPAGGEWDTQYF
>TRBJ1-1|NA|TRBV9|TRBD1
TGTGCCAGCAGCCAGGGGGGGAACACTGAAGCTTTCTTT
CASSQGGNTEAFF
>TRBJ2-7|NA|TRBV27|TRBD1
TGTGCCAGCAGTTTAGGTTGGGGACAGGGTGGCTACGAGCAGTACTTC
CASSLGWGQGGYEQYF
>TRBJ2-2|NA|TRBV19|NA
TGTGCCAGTAGCACCAGGCCGGGGGTGGGCACCGGGGAGCTGTTTTTT
CASSTRPGVGTGELFF
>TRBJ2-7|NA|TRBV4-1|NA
TGCGCCAGCAGCCAAGAATTCGCTAGCTCCTACGAGCAGTACTTC
CASSQEFASSYEQYF
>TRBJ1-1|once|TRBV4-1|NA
TGCGCCAGCAGCCAAGTCGGGAGGCGCCGGAACGGAACTGAAGCTTTCTTT
CASSQVGRRRNGTEAFF
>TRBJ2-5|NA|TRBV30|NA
TGTGCCTGGGCACCAGGGGGGGGGACTTGGGCCCAGTACTTC
CAWAPGGGTWAQYF
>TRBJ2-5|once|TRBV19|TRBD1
TGTGCCAGTAGTAGCACGCAGGGGGACGGCGGAGAAATGGAGACCCAGTACTTC
CASSSTQGDGGEMETQYF
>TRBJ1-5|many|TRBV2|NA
TGTGCCAGCAGTGAAGAGGACAGCTCCGCGGGGCCCCAGCATTTT
CASSEEDSSAGPQHF